This TCR beta chain was documented in a study of blood T cell repertoires in COVID-19. Across the whole study: Sources were T cells, B-cell-depleted T cells, or PBMCs; the material itself was cDNA or gDNA.

The J segment lost 1 base and the V segment lost 2 bases, leaving 4 bases of the junction unmatched. The CDR3 contains 16 residues. Germline V gene lookup returns CDR1 KGHSH and CDR2 LQKENI. The method was immunoSEQ multiplex PCR; TCRdb's version includes in-frame clones alone and lacks a portion of them. Of roughly 200,000 clones listed, over 75% were seen once; the top ten hold around 5.9%. The gene calls are TRBV18 and TRBJ1-1; 10 bases line up with TRBD1. Sequencing used peripheral blood. This clonotype originated in a woman aged 40 to 50 who had recovered from COVID-19. CDR3 loop: CASSPSRQGANTEAFF. CDR3 nucleotides: TGTGCCAGCTCACCATCGAGACAGGGGGCGAACACTGAAGCTTTCTTT.